This TCR beta chain was identified in a study of human T cells and chemical hapten exposure. TCRdb re-called the RACE reads through MiXCR, storing one row per CDR3 protein. The sample yields roughly 86,000 distinct CDR3 sequences, roughly a tenth seen once. Points on this clonotype: Its antigen is not identified.

Time point described: patch test 1, 2 weeks after DPC sensitization. Noted treatment: therapeutic diphenylcyclopropenone sensitization with weekly scalp DPC. Ahead of each patch test application, blood was drawn. The study drew its donors from alopecia patients who were 18 to 70 years old and suitable for DPC. CDR3 length equals 13 residues. CDR1 is SNHLY and CDR2 is FYNNEI in the germline V gene. V was cut by 5 bases and J by 5 bases, with 10 bases left in between. Study results and limitations: Expanded TCRs made up significantly more big CDR3 similarity clusters than controls did. There was alopecia in the donors, so their immune response may differ from that of healthy people.

The source of this sequence is a man aged 35 to 55 with alopecia areata. Some clones in this sample may be carry-over from other donors' samples. The chain joins TRBV2 to TRBJ2-1; D remains unclear. Sequencing used whole blood, obtained in connection with sensitization to the hapten diphenylcyclopropenone (DPC). DNA for the CDR3: TGTGCCAGCAGTCTACGGGCCGACAATGAGCAGTTCTTC. Protein product: CASSLRADNEQFF.